One sample yielded the 28 T cell receptor beta chains listed below, sequenced in a study of identical twins. TCRdb redid the calling of the 5' RACE reads with MiXCR, one entry per CDR3 protein. The sample lists about 520,000 distinct CDR3 sequences, 22% occurring once. This same sample was also part of a study on T cells expressing NK-cell markers.

Material for sequencing was CD4+ T cells sorted from blood. Receptor source: a woman under 30 in good health.

This clonotype was observed a few times. V usage is TRBV7-6 and J usage is TRBJ2-7; D might be TRBD1 (8 bases). The CDR3 is 15 residues long. Germline CDR1 is SGHVS and CDR2 is FNYEAQ. Trimming removed 5 bases from V and 6 bases from J, with 20 bases in between. The CDR3 nucleotides are TGTGCCAGCAGCCCTGGCGGGGGACAGGAAATCGAGCAGTACTTC. It is translated as CASSPGGGQEIEQYF.

This clonotype was seen at least ten times. The rearrangement joins TRBV20-1 to TRBJ1-1, with 10 bases aligning to TRBD1. V lost 6 bases to trimming and J lost 5 bases; unmatched junction nucleotides: 6. CDR3 length: 13 amino acids. CDR1 and CDR2 (germline): DFQATT, SNEGSKA (reference sequence). CDR3 loop: CSARDRGRTEAFF. In nucleotides, the CDR3 is TGCAGTGCAAGGGACAGGGGAAGGACTGAAGCTTTCTTT.

V usage is TRBV20-1 and J usage is TRBJ2-3; 12 bases line up with TRBD2. J lost 6 bases, V lost 5 bases, and 6 bases had no gene match. Per the germline V gene, CDR1 is DFQATT and CDR2 is SNEGSKA (reference sequence). This CDR3 is 14 amino acids long. The CDR3 nucleotides are TGCAGTGCTTCCCTAGCGGGGGGGCCTGATACGCAGTATTTT. It codes for CSASLAGGPDTQYF.

The J gene is TRBJ1-2, the V gene TRBV12-3 or TRBV12-4, with TRBD1 as a possible D gene (6 bases). With 1 base removed from V and 3 bases from J, the gap between germline ends came to 9 bases. This CDR3 comprises 14 residues. Written as DNA, the CDR3 is TGTGCCAGCAGTTTAGTGGCAGGGGACTATGGCTACACCTTC. This codes for CASSLVAGDYGYTF.

Ten or more counts support this clonotype. V is TRBV20-1 and J is TRBJ1-2, with D maybe TRBD1 (5 bases). This CDR3 is built from 12 residues. Trimming left V 3 bases short and J 1 base short, with 6 bases between. Germline values: CDR1 DFQATT, CDR2 SNEGSKA (reference sequence). As DNA, the CDR3 is TGCAGTGCTAGTGACAGTAACTATGGCTACACCTTC. It encodes CSASDSNYGYTF.

This clonotype turned up a few times. CDR3 coding DNA: TGCGCCAGCAGCTCGAGTATCAGCGGGGGGGCAGATACGCAGTATTTT. Protein product: CASSSSISGGADTQYF. The J gene is TRBJ2-3, the V gene TRBV5-1; 10 bases align to TRBD2. V shed 3 bases, J shed 4 bases, and the junction held 8 bases outside the gene matches. There are 16 residues in the CDR3. Germline V gene lookup returns CDR1 SGHRS and CDR2 YFSETQ.

This chain connects TRBV4-3 to TRBJ1-3; D is unresolved. Germline V lookup: CDR1 LGHNA, CDR2 YSLEER. V was shortened by 1 base and J by 0 bases, with 7 bases between the two germline ends. The CDR3 is made up of 15 amino acids. CDR3: CASSQARLSGNTIYF. As DNA, the CDR3 is TGCGCCAGCAGCCAAGCTAGGCTCTCTGGAAACACCATATATTTT.

This chain joins TRBV20-1 and TRBJ2-7, with D unclear. In germline, CDR1 is DFQATT, CDR2 SNEGSKA (reference sequence). V was clipped by 4 bases and J by 7 bases, with 11 bases between them. The CDR3 length is 11 residues. The CDR3 protein is CSAIGPLEQYF. The CDR3 coding sequence is TGCAGTGCTATAGGGCCGTTGGAGCAGTACTTC.

The chain links TRBV6-1 to TRBJ2-1; 7 bases align to TRBD2. This CDR3 spans 15 amino acids. Germline V lookup: CDR1 MNHNS, CDR2 SASEGT. The V gene end was trimmed by 6 bases and the J gene end by 0 bases; junction bases not matched to a gene: 5. The CDR3 bases are TGTGCCAGCAGGCCTACGGGGGGCTCCTACAATGAGCAGTTCTTC. This translates into CASRPTGGSYNEQFF.

The chain is built from TRBV20-1 and TRBJ1-1; TRBD1 matches 7 bases. CDR1 and CDR2 from the germline V gene are DFQATT and SNEGSKA (reference sequence). V lost 6 bases and J lost 0; bases outside the gene matches: 7. CDR3 length: 14 amino acids. The CDR3 DNA is TGCAGTGCCGACAGGGTGGGCATGAACACTGAAGCTTTCTTT. Protein: CSADRVGMNTEAFF.

V is TRBV5-5 and J is TRBJ1-2; D might be TRBD1 (5 bases). The germline gives CDR1 SGHKS, CDR2 YYEKEE (reference sequence). The V end was cut by 2 bases, the J end by 4 bases, with 12 bases between. This CDR3 is built from 14 residues. The CDR3 DNA sequence: TGTGCCAGCAGCTTATACAGGTCTTCCTATGGCTACACCTTC. It specifies CASSLYRSSYGYTF. Complete variable domain (other parts from reference TRBV5-5 and TRBJ1-2): DAGVTQSPTHLIKTRGQQVTLRCSPISGHKSVSWYQQVLGQGPQFIFQYYEKEERGRGNFPDRFSARQFPNYSSELNVNALLLGDSALYLCASSLYRSSYGYTFGSGTRLTVV.

The chain couples TRBV4-3 to TRBJ2-2; D uncertain. The V gene lost 1 base and the J gene lost 6 bases, with 6 bases spanning the gap. Germline CDR1 LGHNA, CDR2 YSLEER. The CDR3 sequence is 13 residues long. DNA of the CDR3: TGCGCCAGCAGCCAAGGGTCGGCCGGGGAGCTGTTTTTT. It encodes CASSQGSAGELFF.

The J gene is TRBJ2-7, the V gene TRBV5-1; TRBD2 aligns across 16 bases. CDR3 length: 15 residues. V lost 3 bases, J lost 7 bases, and 4 bases stayed unmatched. Germline V gives CDR1 SGHRS, CDR2 YFSETQ. The CDR3 protein is CASSSGTSGGVEQYF. For the CDR3, the DNA is TGCGCCAGCAGCTCCGGGACTAGCGGGGGGGTGGAGCAGTACTTC. The whole variable domain, remainder taken from reference TRBV5-1 and TRBJ2-7, is KAGVTQTPRYLIKTRGQQVTLSCSPISGHRSVSWYQQTPGQGLQFLFEYFSETQRNKGNFPGRFSGRQFSNSRSEMNVSTLELGDSALYLCASSSGTSGGVEQYFGPGTRLTVT.

The J gene is TRBJ2-3, the V gene TRBV7-9; D is ambiguous. Germline CDR1 is SEHNR and CDR2 is FQNEAQ (reference sequence). Trimming removed 3 bases at V and 0 bases at J, with 13 bases between. The CDR3 covers 16 residues. In nucleotides, the CDR3 is TGTGCCAGCAGCTTTTGGGCGGCCGCTAGCACAGATACGCAGTATTTT. Translating it yields CASSFWAAASTDTQYF.

The chain employs TRBV20-1 and TRBJ2-2, with 10 bases matching TRBD1. V dropped 6 bases and J dropped 0; count of bases not matched to a gene: 7. In germline, CDR1 is DFQATT, CDR2 SNEGSKA (reference sequence). The CDR3 is 16 amino acids. The CDR3 DNA follows: TGCAGTGCCCAGGGGGGGACAGGGGCGAACACCGGGGAGCTGTTTTTT. Residues: CSAQGGTGANTGELFF.

A few counts support this clonotype. The chain uses TRBV7-2 and TRBJ2-1; the match to TRBD2 covers 9 bases. Germline lookup yields CDR1 SGHTA and CDR2 FQGNSA. Trimming removed 4 bases from V and 0 bases from J; junction bases left unmatched: 4. The CDR3 totals 16 residues. CDR3 in DNA: TGTGCCAGCAGCTCTAGCGGGGCTAGCTCCTACAATGAGCAGTTCTTC. Its translation is CASSSSGASSYNEQFF.

V and J are TRBV30 and TRBJ1-4; no definite D call. Germline assignment: CDR1 GTSNPN and CDR2 SVGIG (reference sequence). This CDR3 has 11 residues. The V end was cut by 4 bases, the J end by 4 bases, with 4 bases between. DNA for the CDR3: TGTGCCTGGAAGCTTAATGAAAAACTGTTTTTT. As protein: CAWKLNEKLFF.

This clonotype was counted between two and nine times. The gene calls are TRBV7-8 and TRBJ2-1, with D hard to call. The CDR3 totals 14 residues. Germline V lookup: CDR1 SGHVS, CDR2 FQNEAQ. The V and J ends lost 3 bases and 5 bases respectively, with 11 bases between them. The DNA of the CDR3 is TGTGCCAGCAGCTTGGGCCGACGGGACAATGAGCAGTTCTTC. Translation gives CASSLGRRDNEQFF.

This clonotype occurred a few times. Written as DNA, the CDR3 is TGTGCCACCGAGACTAGCGATTCATATACGCAGTATTTT. Its translation is CATETSDSYTQYF. The chain combines TRBV15 with TRBJ2-3; 8 positions agree with TRBD2. CDR1 and CDR2 (germline): LNHNV, YYDKDF (reference sequence). J was trimmed by 7 bases and V by 8 bases; bases with no gene match: 8. This CDR3 contains 13 residues.

This clonotype occurred many times. The gene calls are TRBV12-3 or TRBV12-4 and TRBJ1-3; D might be TRBD1 (5 bases). This CDR3 region has 13 residues. Trimming shortened V by 10 bases and J by 4 bases, and 14 bases separated the two germline ends. CDR3: CAMKGSGGNTIYF. The CDR3 DNA reads as TGTGCCATGAAGGGGTCGGGAGGAAACACCATATATTTT.

About this clonotype: One base away lies a much larger clone, so this may be a sequencing read error. V is TRBV15 and J is TRBJ2-2; the match to TRBD1 covers 10 bases. Unmatched junction bases numbered 4, after V lost 6 bases and J lost 6 bases. In germline, CDR1 is LNHNV, CDR2 YYDKDF (reference sequence). The CDR3 runs 14 residues. CDR3 coding DNA: TGTGCCACCAGGGACAGGGGGTACGCCGGGGAGCTGTTTTTT. It is translated as CATRDRGYAGELFF.

A few counts support this clonotype. This rearrangement joins TRBV18 to TRBJ2-7; 12 bases map to TRBD2. Per the germline V gene, CDR1 is KGHSH and CDR2 is LQKENI. After removal of 4 bases from V and 0 bases from J, the junction contained 7 bases not matched to a gene. CDR3 length: 17 amino acids. CDR3 loop: CASSLRLAGANSYEQYF. Here the CDR3 DNA reads TGTGCCAGCTCACTAAGACTAGCGGGAGCTAACTCCTACGAGCAGTACTTC. Variable domain in full (rest from reference TRBV18 and TRBJ2-7): NAGVMQNPRHLVRRRGQEARLRCSPMKGHSHVYWYRQLPEEGLKFMVYLQKENIIDESGMPKERFSAEFPKEGPSILRIQQVVRGDSAAYFCASSLRLAGANSYEQYFGPGTRLTVT.

Comment on this clonotype: With a much larger clone just one base away, this may be a read error. The rearrangement links TRBV3-1 to TRBJ2-7; D unclear. V was shortened by 1 base and J by 4 bases, with 5 bases between the two germline ends. Germline V gives CDR1 LGHDT, CDR2 YNNKEL (reference sequence). The CDR3 length is 12 residues. CDR3 amino acids: CASSQADYEQYF. The DNA for the CDR3 is TGTGCCAGCAGCCAAGCCGATTACGAGCAGTACTTC.

This chain connects TRBV18 to TRBJ2-5; the D gene is possibly TRBD2 (5 bases). This CDR3 contains 13 residues. V was shortened by 3 bases and J by 7 bases, with 12 bases between the two germline ends. Germline assignment: CDR1 KGHSH and CDR2 LQKENI. CDR3 bases: TGTGCCAGCTCACCTGGGAGAGAGGGGACCCAGTACTTC. It codes for CASSPGREGTQYF.

This chain joins TRBV12-3 or TRBV12-4 and TRBJ1-5; TRBD1 agrees at 9 bases. The CDR3 has 14 amino acids. V shed 5 bases and J 6 bases; nucleotides not matched to a gene: 5. The CDR3 DNA reads TGTGCCAGCAGTCCAGGGACAGGGCTTCAGCCCCAGCATTTT. Translated: CASSPGTGLQPQHF.

This clonotype was recorded a few times. The chain carries TRBV29-1 and TRBJ1-1; D call uncertain. This CDR3 spans 12 amino acids. V lost 6 bases and J lost 1, with 9 bases in between. Germline CDR1 and CDR2: SQVTM and ANQGSEA. The CDR3 here is CSVAQANTEAFF. DNA for the CDR3: TGCAGCGTAGCTCAGGCGAACACTGAAGCTTTCTTT.

This chain connects TRBV6-5 to TRBJ1-2; D is unclear. The CDR3 extends over 15 amino acids. Trimming removed 0 bases from V and 5 bases from J, with 13 bases in between. In germline, CDR1 is MNHEY, CDR2 SVGAGI. CDR3 protein: CASSYSSGSTYGYTF. CDR3 DNA: TGTGCCAGCAGTTACTCGAGTGGGTCAACGTATGGCTACACCTTC.

The J gene is TRBJ2-2, the V gene TRBV4-3; TRBD2 is a possible D gene (5 bases). Per the germline V gene, CDR1 is LGHNA and CDR2 is YSLEER. The CDR3 extends over 17 amino acids. V was trimmed by 1 base and J by 0 bases, leaving 12 bases between them. The CDR3 DNA sequence: TGCGCCAGCAGCCAAGCGAATAAGCGGCCGAACACCGGGGAGCTGTTTTTT. It encodes CASSQANKRPNTGELFF.